Included here is one TCR beta chain sequence, with context. The antigen remains undetermined. The authors used template switching to add a universal primer site and gave cDNA unique molecular identifiers. TCRdb fed the 5' RACE reads into MiXCR, producing one record per CDR3 protein. The sample consists of 400,000 to 500,000 distinct CDR3 sequences, under 20% of them appearing once. V lost 5 bases to trimming and J lost 8 bases, with 16 bases between them. Germline V gives CDR1 DFQATT, CDR2 SNEGSKA (reference sequence). CDR3 length: 13 amino acids. These data come from a study of identical twins. Study-wide findings and caveats: Analyses of zero insertions could be partly confounded by invariant MAIT and iNKT cells.

The J gene is TRBJ2-1, the V gene TRBV20-1; D unresolved. Specimen: naive T cells sorted from blood. The receptor comes from a man aged 50-60 years in good health. The CDR3 bases are TGCAGTGCTCCAGAAGCCCCCAGAGATGAGCAGTTCTTC. Translation: CSAPEAPRDEQFF.